The clone carrying this T cell receptor (beta chain) was observed many times. The data derive from a study of early T cells in non-severe SARS-CoV-2 infection. V was clipped by 4 bases and J by 0 bases; unmatched bases: 7. CDR1 and CDR2 from the germline V gene are MDHEN and SYDVKM. The CDR3 loop spans 18 amino acids. Individual cDNA molecules received unique molecular identifiers during library preparation. TCRdb passed the 5' RACE reads through MiXCR, listing each CDR3 protein once. The sample lists about 19,000 distinct CDR3 sequences, under 7.5% seen once, with just under 6.5% in the top ten. The sequenced material came from whole blood. The chain uses TRBV28 and TRBJ2-3, with 13 nucleotides matching TRBD2. The TCR was taken from an adult who was a healthcare worker with PCR-confirmed SARS-CoV-2 infection or an uninfected control (not recorded which). As DNA, the CDR3 is TGTGCCAGCAGTTCCTCCGGGACTAGCGGGACTAGCACAGATACGCAGTATTTT. The encoded protein is CASSSSGTSGTSTDTQYF.